The 22 T cell receptor beta chains in this list originate from one sample, sequenced in a study of human T cells and chemical hapten exposure. TCRdb re-analysed the RACE reads in MiXCR, keeping a single row per CDR3 protein. The profile shows 60,000 to 70,000 distinct CDR3 sequences, approximately 11% of them singletons. Documented time point: pre-sensitization, week 0. The treatment here: therapeutic diphenylcyclopropenone sensitization with weekly scalp DPC. Source: whole blood, taken in connection with sensitization to the hapten diphenylcyclopropenone (DPC). Receptor source: a woman between 45 and 60 years old with alopecia areata. Some clones in this sample may be carry-over from other donors' samples.

This clonotype was counted at least ten times. The V gene is TRBV9, the J gene TRBJ2-3; 9 nucleotides agree with TRBD2. The CDR3 is 16 residues long. Germline assignment: CDR1 SGDLS and CDR2 YYNGEE. The V segment lost 3 bases and the J segment 6 bases; nucleotides outside the gene matches: 11. The DNA for the CDR3 is TGTGCCAGCAGCGCCCAACCAGCGGGGGGAAGGGATACGCAGTATTTT. Its protein is CASSAQPAGGRDTQYF.

This chain connects TRBV9 to TRBJ2-3; the D gene is possibly TRBD2 (5 bases). Between the trimmed V and J ends, which lost 4 bases and 1 base, there was a span of 13 bases. Germline V gives CDR1 SGDLS, CDR2 YYNGEE. CDR3 size: 15 residues. CDR3 bases: TGTGCCAGCAGCTTTGGGGAGAGCGGCACAGATACGCAGTATTTT. It translates to CASSFGESGTDTQYF.

The chain carries TRBV5-4 and TRBJ2-2; a possible D gene is TRBD2 (7 bases). Germline V CDR1 and CDR2: SGHNT, YYREEE (reference sequence). The CDR3 extends over 16 amino acids. V lost 3 bases, J lost 1 base, and 13 bases lay in between. CDR3 loop: CASSSSGGLNTGELFF. The CDR3 region has the DNA TGTGCCAGCAGCTCATCGGGGGGCCTGAACACCGGGGAGCTGTTTTTT.

The V and J genes are TRBV7-2 and TRBJ2-3; 8 positions match TRBD2. The junction had 2 bases not matched to a gene; V was cut back by 1 base and J by 5 bases. CDR3 size: 14 residues. In germline, CDR1 is SGHTA, CDR2 FQGNSA. Written as DNA, the CDR3 is TGTGCCAGCAGCTTAGTAGCGGGGAAAGATACGCAGTATTTT. Translation: CASSLVAGKDTQYF.

This clonotype has more than one count but fewer than ten. An end of the junction differs from the germline gene, which may be a read error. The V and J genes are TRBV2 and TRBJ2-5; D is undetermined. The CDR3 has 12 amino acids. Germline V gene lookup returns CDR1 SNHLY and CDR2 FYNNEI. CDR3 amino acids: CASSDRQGTQYF. The CDR3 DNA sequence: TGTGCCAGCAGTGACCGTCAAGGGACCCAGTACTTC. Looking up the rest from reference TRBV2 and TRBJ2-5 gives the full variable domain: EPEVTQTPSHQVTQMGQEVILRCVPISNHLYFYWYRQILGQKVEFLVSFYNNEISEKSEIFDDQFSVERPDGSNFTLKIRSTKLEDSAMYFCASSDRQGTQYFGPGTRLLVL.

V usage is TRBV14 and J usage is TRBJ1-2, with 12 bases lining up with TRBD1. CDR3 size: 18 residues. Per germline, CDR1 SGHDN and CDR2 FVKESK. V was pared by 2 bases and J by 4 bases, with 11 bases of the junction left unmatched. CDR3 bases: TGTGCCAGCAGCCAACTGACGGGACAGGGGGCACAAGGCTATGGCTACACCTTC. Amino acids: CASSQLTGQGAQGYGYTF.

This clonotype was picked up many times. The rearrangement links TRBV18 to TRBJ2-2; D gene ambiguous. The CDR3 sequence is 15 residues long. V lost 2 bases and J 1 base, leaving 8 bases between the germline ends. CDR1 is KGHSH, CDR2 LQKENI, per germline. CDR3 protein: CASSPLSGNTGELFF. The CDR3 DNA is TGTGCCAGCTCACCATTGTCTGGGAACACCGGGGAGCTGTTTTTT.

The chain links TRBV20-1 to TRBJ1-1; a possible D gene is TRBD1 (5 bases). V dropped 6 bases and J dropped 6 bases, with 14 bases sitting between them. Germline loops: CDR1 DFQATT, CDR2 SNEGSKA (reference sequence). The CDR3 covers 12 residues. The CDR3 DNA sequence: TGCAGTGCCCCACAGGTTACGGCTGAAGCTTTCTTT. Translation gives CSAPQVTAEAFF.

This clonotype was picked up a small number of times. The chain couples TRBV27 to TRBJ2-1; 9 bases fit TRBD1. CDR1 and CDR2 from the germline V gene are MNHEY and SMNVEV (reference sequence). V lost 6 bases and J lost 4; bases outside the gene matches: 7. CDR3 size: 15 residues. CDR3 protein: CASRLNDRGYNEQFF. CDR3 DNA sequence: TGTGCCAGCAGACTCAATGACAGGGGGTACAATGAGCAGTTCTTC.

This clonotype showed up just a few times. The chain recombines TRBV21-1 with TRBJ1-6. TRBV21-1 is annotated as a pseudogene. The CDR3 consists of 16 residues. The DNA for the CDR3 is TGTGCCAGCAGCCCCACCGGGAGCTCCTATAATTCACCCCTCCACTTT. Encoded protein: CASSPTGSSYNSPLHF.

The chain joins TRBV28 to TRBJ2-7, with D tentatively TRBD2 (5 bases). V dropped 7 bases and J dropped 7 bases, with 11 bases sitting between them. The germline V gene has CDR1 MDHEN and CDR2 SYDVKM. The CDR3 has 11 residues. CDR3 protein: CASTPQREQYF. The CDR3 DNA is TGTGCCAGCACCCCCCAGCGGGAGCAGTACTTC.

At least ten counts were recorded for this clonotype. The chain combines TRBV28 with TRBJ2-5; TRBD2 is a possible D gene (5 bases). Trimming took off 8 bases at V and 4 bases at J, with 14 bases between the two ends. The CDR3 loop spans 13 amino acids. Looked up from germline, CDR1 is MDHEN and CDR2 is SYDVKM. CDR3 DNA sequence: TGTGCCAGCGGTCCCGGGAAGCGAGAGACCCAGTACTTC. Its translation is CASGPGKRETQYF.

This clonotype was detected many times. CDR3: CASSLATGLSGNTIYF. CDR3 DNA sequence: TGTGCCAGCAGCTTAGCGACAGGCCTCTCTGGAAACACCATATATTTT. The rearrangement uses TRBV7-2 and TRBJ1-3, with D perhaps TRBD1 (6 bases). V was clipped by 0 bases and J by 0 bases, with 9 bases between them. The germline CDR1 and CDR2 sequences are SGHTA and FQGNSA. The CDR3 covers 16 residues. The full variable domain, with the rest looked up from reference TRBV7-2 and TRBJ1-3, is GAGVSQSPSNKVTEKGKDVELRCDPISGHTALYWYRQSLGQGLEFLIYFQGNSAPDKSGLPSDRFSAERTGGSVSTLTIQRTQQEDSAVYLCASSLATGLSGNTIYFGEGSWLTVV.

This clonotype was recorded a few times. The genes are TRBV6-2 or TRBV6-3 and TRBJ2-7; 12 positions match TRBD2. CDR1 and CDR2 from the germline V gene are MNHEY and SVGEGT. V lost 0 bases to trimming and J lost 3 bases; unmatched junction nucleotides: 15. This CDR3 contains 20 residues. The CDR3 here is CASSYSGQLIRLAGDYEQYF. Here the CDR3 DNA reads TGTGCCAGCAGTTACTCCGGACAGCTGATTCGACTAGCGGGGGACTACGAGCAGTACTTC.

This chain uses TRBV6-5 with TRBJ2-2; D is perhaps TRBD1 (6 bases). The CDR3 extends over 15 amino acids. CDR1 and CDR2 (germline): MNHEY, SVGAGI. Trimming pared 10 bases from V and 2 bases from J, leaving 17 bases between. The CDR3 protein is CATRRTVQNTGELFF. The CDR3 nucleotides are TGTGCCACCCGAAGGACAGTACAAAACACCGGGGAGCTGTTTTTT.

The V call is TRBV7-2, the J call TRBJ2-1; D is uncertain. The CDR3 consists of 13 residues. CDR1 is SGHTA, CDR2 FQGNSA, per germline. V lost 7 bases, J lost 8 bases, and 15 bases lay in between. CDR3 amino acids: CASTVKIGHEQFF. CDR3 in DNA: TGTGCCAGCACCGTAAAAATCGGCCATGAGCAGTTCTTC.

This clonotype came up a few times. The chain recombines TRBV19 with TRBJ2-7, with D perhaps matching TRBD2 (5 bases). CDR3 length equals 15 residues. Looked up from germline, CDR1 is LNHDA and CDR2 is SQIVND (reference sequence). V lost 7 bases to trimming and J lost 3 bases, with 19 bases between them. The CDR3 here is CASTDPAGVGYEQYF. The CDR3, as DNA: TGTGCCAGTACTGATCCAGCCGGGGTAGGCTACGAGCAGTACTTC.

This clonotype was seen a few times. The CDR3 coding sequence is TGTGCCAGCAGCCCAAACTCCTACGAGCAGTACTTC. This gives the protein CASSPNSYEQYF. This chain connects TRBV3-1 to TRBJ2-7; D is unresolved. Trimming pared 4 bases from V and 0 bases from J, leaving 4 bases between. Per germline, CDR1 LGHDT and CDR2 YNNKEL (reference sequence). This CDR3 is built from 12 residues.

This clonotype was detected a few times. The chain couples TRBV7-2 to TRBJ2-3, with D unresolved. V was trimmed by 6 bases and J by 3 bases, leaving 7 bases between them. This CDR3 is 12 amino acids long. CDR1 SGHTA and CDR2 FQGNSA come from the germline V gene. The CDR3 DNA reads TGTGCCAGCAGGGCTAATACAGATACGCAGTATTTT. Protein sequence: CASRANTDTQYF. Variable domain in full (rest from reference TRBV7-2 and TRBJ2-3): GAGVSQSPSNKVTEKGKDVELRCDPISGHTALYWYRQSLGQGLEFLIYFQGNSAPDKSGLPSDRFSAERTGGSVSTLTIQRTQQEDSAVYLCASRANTDTQYFGPGTRLTVL.

This clonotype came up many times. The J gene is TRBJ1-5, the V gene TRBV12-5; a possible D gene is TRBD1 (6 bases). CDR3 length equals 15 residues. Trimming pared 5 bases from V and 3 bases from J, leaving 14 bases between. Germline CDR1 and CDR2: LGHNT and FRNRAP. The CDR3 DNA reads TGTGCTAGTGGTGTCGACAGGCGCCTCAATCAGCCCCAGCATTTT. Translated, it gives CASGVDRRLNQPQHF.

This clonotype has at least ten counts. The V gene is TRBV7-9, the J gene TRBJ2-7, with TRBD1 as a possible D gene (8 bases). Germline V lookup: CDR1 SEHNR, CDR2 FQNEAQ (reference sequence). Trimming removed 5 bases at V and 2 bases at J, with 16 bases between. The CDR3 spans 15 residues. The CDR3 sequence is CASSPTGGATYEQYF. DNA for the CDR3: TGTGCCAGCAGCCCCACAGGGGGGGCCACCTACGAGCAGTACTTC.

This clonotype appeared many times. This chain uses TRBV7-2 with TRBJ2-5; a possible D gene is TRBD2 (7 bases). Germline lookup yields CDR1 SGHTA and CDR2 FQGNSA. The ends were cut back, 5 bases at V and 1 base at J, with 14 bases in the middle. The CDR3 spans 15 residues. The CDR3: CASSPLGGLQETQYF. CDR3 DNA: TGTGCCAGCAGCCCCCTGGGGGGGCTCCAAGAGACCCAGTACTTC.